This T cell receptor (beta chain) was captured in a study of blood T cell repertoires in COVID-19. The method was immunoSEQ multiplex PCR; TCRdb's version includes in-frame clones alone and lacks a portion of them. This repertoire shows roughly 70,000 clones, 80% to 90% found once; its top ten account for around 29%. This clone was seen just once. CDR3 length: 15 residues. Germline CDR1 and CDR2: LGHNA and YSLEER. Deletions cut 0 bases from V and 4 bases from J, with 9 bases between. The chain has TRBV4-3 and TRBJ2-2, with a weak D call TRBD2 (5 bases). The source of this sequence is an elderly woman with active or convalescent COVID-19. Input material: peripheral blood. The DNA for the CDR3 is TGCGCCAGCAGCCAAGACCCCGGGATCACCGGGGAGCTGTTTTTT. It translates to CASSQDPGITGELFF.